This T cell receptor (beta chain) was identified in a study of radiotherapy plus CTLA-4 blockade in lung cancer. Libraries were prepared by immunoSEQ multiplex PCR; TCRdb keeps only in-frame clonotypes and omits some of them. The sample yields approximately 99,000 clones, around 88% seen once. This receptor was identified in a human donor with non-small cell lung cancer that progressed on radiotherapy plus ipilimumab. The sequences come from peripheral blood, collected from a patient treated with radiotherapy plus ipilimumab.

The CDR3 nucleotides read TGTGCCAGCAGCTTAGATGGGGTGGGGGTAAATCAGCCCCAGCATTTT. This encodes CASSLDGVGVNQPQHF. The J gene is TRBJ1-5, the V gene TRBV7-2; D is possibly TRBD1 (5 bases). Germline loops: CDR1 SGHTA, CDR2 FQGNSA. The CDR3 is 16 residues long. V lost 1 base and J lost 4, with 14 bases in between.